This T cell receptor (beta chain) came from a study of tumor-infiltrating lymphocytes in oesophageal squamous cell carcinoma (TCRdb year 2016). The CDR3 runs 19 amino acids, cysteine and phenylalanine included. CDR1 and CDR2, looked up from the germline V gene (reference sequence), are MNHEY and SMNVEV. This clonotype has only one observation. No cognate antigen has been identified for it. No DNA is shown, since the ends of the CDR3 on it are uncertain; the CDR3 is the one TCRdb lists. Library creation used PCR. Reads for this sample came from an Illumina HiSeq 2000. The raw public data were reprocessed by TCRdb itself: fastp quality trimming at Q25, MiXCR clonotype calling, in-frame beta chains only. Each record represents a unique CDR3 protein, reported with the most common genes and DNA among its rows. This sample comprises about 20,000 distinct CDR3 sequences, 35% to 45% of them detected only once. The top ten constitute roughly a fifth of the sample.

Input material: esophageal tumor tissue. The TCR was taken from a male donor with esophageal squamous cell carcinoma. The V and J genes are TRBV27 and TRBJ2-5; the table's D gene call, TRBD1, was not cross checked with the DNA. The CDR3 has the sequence CASSLVWTPLSAVWLHLRF.